Listed below are T cell receptor beta chains from one sample, sequenced in a study of T cell responses to AZD1222 COVID-19 vaccine. Libraries were prepared by immunoSEQ multiplex PCR; TCRdb keeps only in-frame clonotypes and omits some of them. The table shows 130,000 or so clones, with around 85% occurring only once. The sample in question was peripheral blood, obtained 28 days after the second dose of the MenACWY control vaccine. The receptor set was obtained from an adult who received the MenACWY meningococcal vaccine as a control. The CDR3 runs from the conserved cysteine through the conserved F or W. Each record gives: clone size, D gene, J gene, V gene, CDR3 protein, CDR3 DNA. A D gene is named only where the DNA matches it firmly. Where a row states a size, it is once, few, many or the class of an expanded clone; other rows omit it.

size: NA; D: TRBD2; J: TRBJ2-7; V: TRBV7-2; CDR3: CASSMTSGVYEQYF; DNA: TGTGCCAGCAGCATGACTAGCGGAGTCTACGAGCAGTACTTC
size: NA; D: NA; J: TRBJ1-4; V: TRBV7-2; CDR3: CASSRAPGTNEKLFF; DNA: TGTGCCAGCAGCCGTGCCCCGGGAACTAATGAAAAACTGTTTTTT
size: NA; D: TRBD1; J: TRBJ1-1; V: TRBV7-6; CDR3: CASRPRQGTNTEAFF; DNA: TGTGCCAGCAGGCCCAGACAGGGGACGAACACTGAAGCTTTCTTT
size: NA; D: TRBD1; J: TRBJ1-1; V: TRBV14; CDR3: CASSRWRGTTGGAGNTEAFF; DNA: TGTGCCAGCAGCCGATGGAGGGGTACCACAGGGGGCGCCGGGAACACTGAAGCTTTCTTT
size: NA; D: NA; J: TRBJ1-6; V: TRBV30; CDR3: CAWSHTDSPLHF; DNA: TGTGCCTGGAGCCACACTGATTCACCCCTCCACTTT
size: NA; D: NA; J: TRBJ2-5; V: TRBV11-2; CDR3: CASSSQGRQETQYF; DNA: TGTGCCAGCAGTAGTCAGGGGAGGCAAGAGACCCAGTACTTC
size: NA; D: NA; J: TRBJ1-2; V: TRBV19; CDR3: CASSPSWGESYGYTF; DNA: TGTGCCAGTAGCCCAAGCTGGGGGGAGAGCTATGGCTACACCTTC
size: NA; D: NA; J: TRBJ1-3; V: TRBV18; CDR3: CASSQESSGNTIYF; DNA: TGTGCCAGCTCCCAGGAAAGCTCTGGAAACACCATATATTTT
size: NA; D: NA; J: TRBJ1-6; V: TRBV28; CDR3: CASSSNSYNSPLHF; DNA: TGTGCCAGCAGTTCAAACTCCTATAATTCACCCCTCCACTTT
size: NA; D: NA; J: TRBJ2-3; V: TRBV9; CDR3: CASSSYGQGPTDTQYF; DNA: TGTGCCAGCAGCTCTTACGGCCAGGGACCCACAGATACGCAGTATTTT
size: NA; D: NA; J: TRBJ2-2; V: TRBV3-1/TRBV3-2; CDR3: CASSAKTGSDTGELFF; DNA: TGTGCCAGCAGCGCAAAGACCGGGAGCGACACCGGGGAGCTGTTTTTT
size: NA; D: NA; J: TRBJ1-1; V: TRBV6-6; CDR3: CASSYAVMNTEAFF; DNA: TGTGCCAGCAGTTACGCAGTTATGAACACTGAAGCTTTCTTT
size: NA; D: NA; J: TRBJ2-2; V: TRBV28; CDR3: CASRSGPSYRKKNTGELFF; DNA: TGTGCCAGCAGATCCGGCCCGAGCTACAGAAAAAAAAACACCGGGGAGCTGTTTTTT
size: NA; D: NA; J: TRBJ2-1; V: TRBV20-1; CDR3: CSARANEQFF; DNA: TGCAGTGCTAGGGCCAATGAGCAGTTCTTC
size: NA; D: TRBD1; J: TRBJ2-1; V: TRBV7-8; CDR3: CASSVETGVVQFF; DNA: TGTGCCAGCAGCGTCGAAACAGGGGTTGTTCAGTTCTTC
size: NA; D: TRBD1; J: TRBJ2-5; V: TRBV2; CDR3: CASSEASRGRETQYF; DNA: TGTGCCAGCAGTGAAGCATCAAGGGGGCGAGAGACCCAGTACTTC
size: few; D: NA; J: TRBJ1-5; V: TRBV5-4; CDR3: CASSLAGNQPQHF; DNA: TGTGCCAGCAGCTTGGCCGGTAATCAGCCCCAGCATTTT
size: NA; D: NA; J: TRBJ1-4; V: TRBV4-1; CDR3: CASRDWGGSEKLFF; DNA: TGCGCCAGCAGGGACTGGGGAGGTAGTGAAAAACTGTTTTTT
size: NA; D: NA; J: TRBJ2-3; V: TRBV28; CDR3: CASSLRAVVTQYF; DNA: TGTGCCAGCAGTCTCAGGGCCGTTGTTACGCAGTATTTT
size: few; D: NA; J: TRBJ1-4; V: TRBV18; CDR3: CASSPPAQGRRKLFF; DNA: TGTGCCAGCTCACCACCAGCACAGGGCAGGAGAAAACTGTTTTTT
size: NA; D: TRBD1; J: TRBJ1-1; V: TRBV18; CDR3: CASSPTGTGVNTEAFF; DNA: TGTGCCAGCTCCCCGACCGGGACAGGGGTGAACACTGAAGCTTTCTTT
size: NA; D: NA; J: TRBJ1-2; V: TRBV21-1; CDR3: CASRWEPNYGYTF; DNA: TGTGCCAGCAGGTGGGAGCCTAACTATGGCTACACCTTC
size: NA; D: TRBD2; J: TRBJ2-5; V: TRBV7-3; CDR3: CASSLRLAGDQETQYF; DNA: TGTGCCAGCAGCCTTCGACTAGCGGGAGACCAAGAGACCCAGTACTTC
size: NA; D: NA; J: TRBJ1-1; V: TRBV5-1; CDR3: CASSLETVNTEAFF; DNA: TGCGCCAGCAGCTTGGAAACGGTGAACACTGAAGCTTTCTTT
size: NA; D: TRBD1; J: TRBJ1-2; V: TRBV7-8; CDR3: CASSPAGQGYGYTF; DNA: TGTGCCAGCAGCCCTGCGGGACAGGGCTATGGCTACACCTTC
size: once; D: NA; J: TRBJ1-2; V: TRBV24-1; CDR3: CATSEQQSYGYTF; DNA: TGTGCCACCAGTGAGCAACAGTCATATGGCTACACCTTC
size: NA; D: TRBD1; J: TRBJ1-2; V: TRBV11-2; CDR3: CASSLAPRGRFLNYGYTF; DNA: TGTGCCAGCAGCTTAGCCCCCAGGGGGCGATTCCTGAATTATGGCTACACCTTC
size: few; D: TRBD1; J: TRBJ2-7; V: TRBV29-1; CDR3: CSVAGTAVSYEQYF; DNA: TGCAGCGTTGCCGGGACAGCGGTATCCTACGAGCAGTACTTC
size: NA; D: NA; J: TRBJ1-1; V: TRBV5-1; CDR3: CASSLAGDVEVKAFF; DNA: TGCGCCAGCAGCTTGGCCGGCGACGTAGAGGTAAAAGCTTTCTTT
size: NA; D: NA; J: TRBJ1-5; V: TRBV6-5; CDR3: CASSHGGSQPQHF; DNA: TGTGCCAGCAGTCACGGCGGGAGTCAGCCCCAGCATTTT
size: few; D: NA; J: TRBJ1-1; V: TRBV5-1; CDR3: CASSTGGRAVTEAFF; DNA: TGCGCCAGCAGCACAGGTGGCAGGGCGGTCACTGAAGCTTTCTTT
size: NA; D: TRBD2; J: TRBJ2-2; V: TRBV11-2; CDR3: CASSAPGLAGGSVGELFF; DNA: TGTGCCAGCAGCGCTCCGGGACTAGCGGGAGGGAGCGTCGGGGAGCTGTTTTTT
size: NA; D: TRBD1; J: TRBJ1-2; V: TRBV5-4; CDR3: CASSSGTGTGSYGYTF; DNA: TGTGCCAGCAGCTCCGGGACCGGGACAGGGTCCTATGGCTACACCTTC
size: NA; D: TRBD1; J: TRBJ1-2; V: TRBV2; CDR3: CASRGGQGSYYGYTF; DNA: TGTGCCAGCAGGGGGGGACAGGGGTCGTACTATGGCTACACCTTC
size: once; D: NA; J: TRBJ1-1; V: TRBV7-6; CDR3: CASSRWGTEAFF; DNA: TGTGCCAGCAGCAGATGGGGAACTGAAGCTTTCTTT